This T cell receptor (beta chain) was profiled in a study of CD8+ T cells in alopecia areata. cDNA prepared by RNA extraction and subsequent reverse transcription served as the template for sequencing. Sequencing used immunoSEQ multiplex PCR; TCRdb keeps in-frame clones, though not all of them. The repertoire includes more than 100,000 clones, around three fifths of them detected once, and 8.8% sits in the top ten. Study-level findings and limits: Although TCR sharing was seen in mice, sharing across patients was less clear, possibly for HLA-related reasons. Normal skin's resident alphabeta T cells are also sequenced in scalp samples. Lesional scalp, notably in alopecia totalis/universalis, had clonality above that of normal scalp.

CDR1 is MNHEY and CDR2 is SMNVEV in the germline V gene (reference sequence). The CDR3 contains 14 residues. The V gene lost 6 bases and the J gene lost 0 bases, with 11 bases spanning the gap. With respect to this clone: The antigen is unknown.

CD4+ and CD8+ T cells were sorted from PBMCs. V and J are TRBV27 and TRBJ1-2; tentative D call: TRBD1 (6 bases). Sequencing was carried out using CD4+ T cells sorted from blood. This clonotype was obtained from a human donor in good health. Here the CDR3 DNA reads TGTGCCAGCAGCACAGGGTTGGCTAACTATGGCTACACCTTC. The encoded protein is CASSTGLANYGYTF.